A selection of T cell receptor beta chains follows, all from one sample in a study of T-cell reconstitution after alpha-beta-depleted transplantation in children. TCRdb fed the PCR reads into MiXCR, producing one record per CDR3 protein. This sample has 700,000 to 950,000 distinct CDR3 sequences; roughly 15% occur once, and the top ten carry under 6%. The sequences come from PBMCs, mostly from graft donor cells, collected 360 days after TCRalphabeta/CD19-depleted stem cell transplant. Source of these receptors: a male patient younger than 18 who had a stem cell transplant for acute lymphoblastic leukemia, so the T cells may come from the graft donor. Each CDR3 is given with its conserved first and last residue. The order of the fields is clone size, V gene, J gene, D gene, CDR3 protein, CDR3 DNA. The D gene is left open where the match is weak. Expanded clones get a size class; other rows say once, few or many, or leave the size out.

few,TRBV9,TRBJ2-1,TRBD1,CASSGGTGGYNEQFF,TGTGCCAGCAGCGGGGGGACAGGTGGCTACAATGAGCAGTTCTTC
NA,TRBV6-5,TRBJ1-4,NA,CASSFTGHTNEKLFF,TGTGCCAGCAGTTTTACAGGGCACACTAATGAAAAACTGTTTTTT
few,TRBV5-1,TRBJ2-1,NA,CASSFGRDNEQFF,TGCGCCAGCAGCTTTGGAAGGGACAATGAGCAGTTCTTC
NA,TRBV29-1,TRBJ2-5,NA,CSVEVYGISKLWARDQETQYF,TGCAGCGTTGAAGTGTACGGGATTTCTAAGCTCTGGGCAAGGGACCAAGAGACCCAGTACTTC
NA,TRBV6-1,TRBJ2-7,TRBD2,CASSERWGGTYEQYF,TGTGCCAGCAGTGAGAGGTGGGGGGGAACCTACGAGCAGTACTTC
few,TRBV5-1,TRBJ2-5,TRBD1,CASNLGDRAETQYF,TGCGCCAGCAATCTGGGGGACAGGGCAGAGACCCAGTACTTC
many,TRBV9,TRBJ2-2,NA,CASSAEGTDAGELFF,TGTGCCAGCAGCGCTGAGGGGACGGACGCAGGGGAGCTGTTTTTT
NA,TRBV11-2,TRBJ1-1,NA,CASSVLSQMNTEAFF,TGTGCCAGCAGCGTCCTTTCCCAGATGAACACTGAAGCTTTCTTT
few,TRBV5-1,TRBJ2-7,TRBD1,CASSSPGQGVHEQYF,TGCGCCAGCAGCTCACCGGGACAGGGGGTCCACGAGCAGTACTTC
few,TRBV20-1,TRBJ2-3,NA,CSARSFQITDTQYF,TGCAGTGCTAGATCGTTTCAGATCACAGATACGCAGTATTTT
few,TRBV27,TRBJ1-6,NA,CASSLWGAHSPLHF,TGTGCCAGCAGTTTATGGGGGGCCCATTCACCCCTCCACTTT
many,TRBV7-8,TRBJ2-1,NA,CASSSLTLAGYNEQFF,TGTGCCAGCAGCTCTCTGACCTTAGCCGGCTACAATGAGCAGTTCTTC
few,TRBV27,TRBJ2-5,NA,CASSLPGFLKTQYF,TGTGCCAGCAGTTTACCGGGATTCCTAAAGACCCAGTACTTC
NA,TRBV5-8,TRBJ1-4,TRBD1,CASRPTGRDEKLFF,TGTGCCAGCAGACCGACAGGGCGGGACGAAAAACTGTTTTTT
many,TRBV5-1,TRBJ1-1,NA,CASSLGPWAFF,TGCGCCAGCAGCTTGGGTCCGTGGGCTTTCTTT
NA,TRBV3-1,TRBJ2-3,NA,CASSLHSITDTQYF,TGTGCCAGCAGCCTTCACAGCATCACAGATACGCAGTATTTT
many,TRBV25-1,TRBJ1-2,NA,CASSDPGQGLRYGYTF,TGTGCCAGCAGTGACCCAGGGCAGGGATTACGCTATGGCTACACCTTC
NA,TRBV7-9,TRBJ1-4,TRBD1,CASSLTGKKKLFF,TGTGCCAGCAGCCTGACAGGGAAGAAAAAACTGTTTTTT
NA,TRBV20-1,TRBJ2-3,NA,CSARVPGTPLGTQYF,TGCAGTGCTAGAGTTCCGGGGACCCCCCTAGGTACGCAGTATTTT
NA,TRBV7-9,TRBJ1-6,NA,CASSPREGYNSPLHF,TGTGCCAGCAGCCCCAGGGAGGGCTATAATTCACCCCTCCACTTT
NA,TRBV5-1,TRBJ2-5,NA,CASSLPIGETQYF,TGCGCCAGCAGCTTACCTATTGGGGAGACCCAGTACTTC
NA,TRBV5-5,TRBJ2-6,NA,CASSTGFHCSGANVLTF,TGTGCCAGCAGCACAGGGTTTCACTGCTCTGGGGCCAACGTCCTGACTTTC